Listed below are T cell receptor beta chains from one sample, sequenced in a study of blood T cell repertoires in COVID-19. Clones were read by immunoSEQ multiplex PCR, and TCRdb kept only the in-frame ones, dropping some. The top ten clones hold around 6.1% of a sample with about 76,000 clones, approximately 89% of them seen once. The sequenced sample was peripheral blood. These receptors all come from a man aged 50-59 years with active COVID-19. CDR3s include the opening cysteine and the closing phenylalanine or tryptophan. The order of the fields is V gene, clone size, CDR3 protein. Not all rows give a size; the values are once, few, many and, for expanded clones, a class.

v_gene: TRBV7-2
abundance: NA
CDR3aa: CASSLQGAYNEQFF

v_gene: TRBV28
abundance: NA
CDR3aa: CASSPSTGGVYEQYF

v_gene: TRBV6-5
abundance: once
CDR3aa: CASSLKGQGPGTQYF

v_gene: TRBV3-1/TRBV3-2
abundance: NA
CDR3aa: CASSQDLKLSGFEGYTEAFF

v_gene: TRBV2
abundance: NA
CDR3aa: CASILGLAGGPQETQYF

v_gene: TRBV28
abundance: NA
CDR3aa: CASSRPGQGTYEQYF

v_gene: TRBV14
abundance: once
CDR3aa: CATKSTGSGNTIYF

v_gene: TRBV28
abundance: NA
CDR3aa: CASSWGLAELGNEQYF

v_gene: TRBV10-3
abundance: NA
CDR3aa: CAISDAAGISPLHF

v_gene: TRBV5-1
abundance: NA
CDR3aa: CASSLGLAGQETQYF

v_gene: TRBV6-5
abundance: NA
CDR3aa: CASSYVGGAYEQYF

v_gene: TRBV23-1
abundance: NA
CDR3aa: CASSQSMWGRSFLSGANVLTF

v_gene: TRBV27
abundance: NA
CDR3aa: CASIQESRPTRQFF

v_gene: TRBV6-6
abundance: once
CDR3aa: CASSSQGRSSYNEQFF

v_gene: TRBV30
abundance: once
CDR3aa: CASVTGTSGIYEQYF

v_gene: TRBV7-8
abundance: NA
CDR3aa: CASSSRGSGNTIYF

v_gene: TRBV2
abundance: NA
CDR3aa: CASMEQGDYGYTF

v_gene: TRBV29-1
abundance: NA
CDR3aa: CSVEERGYEQYF

v_gene: TRBV5-1
abundance: NA
CDR3aa: CASSLDPPDIQYF

v_gene: TRBV24-1
abundance: NA
CDR3aa: CATSGGPPNYGYTF

v_gene: TRBV6-5
abundance: NA
CDR3aa: CASSYTGQGAEAFF

v_gene: TRBV29-1
abundance: NA
CDR3aa: CSVGGLSGGARTDTQYF

v_gene: TRBV7-2
abundance: NA
CDR3aa: CASSITGSPLHF

v_gene: TRBV30
abundance: NA
CDR3aa: CAWSGSPIYEQYF

v_gene: TRBV4-2
abundance: NA
CDR3aa: CASSQELAVDTDTQYF

v_gene: TRBV5-1
abundance: NA
CDR3aa: CASRAGGQVNYEQYF

v_gene: TRBV10-2
abundance: few
CDR3aa: CASRTDGLGYTF

v_gene: TRBV13
abundance: NA
CDR3aa: CASSSKTSGDTQYF